Presented here are 15 T cell receptor beta chains from one specimen sequenced in a study of identical twins. TCRdb re-derived calls from the 5' RACE reads in MiXCR, one entry per CDR3 protein. Among about 500,000 distinct CDR3 sequences, approximately 15% were seen once, and the ten largest hold approximately 1%. A further study also used this sample, focusing on yellow fever vaccine responses in identical twins.

Sequencing was carried out using CD4+ T cells sorted from blood. The source is a woman in her late teens or twenties in good health.

This clonotype appeared many times. The chain recombines TRBV5-6 with TRBJ2-3; no clear D. The CDR3 consists of 13 residues. V gave up 0 bases and J gave up 6 bases, with 8 bases separating them. CDR1 is SGHDT, CDR2 YYEEEE, per germline. The CDR3 loop is CASSLASRDTQYF. DNA of the CDR3: TGTGCCAGCAGCTTGGCTTCCAGGGATACGCAGTATTTT.

This clonotype was seen a handful of times. The chain is built from TRBV29-1 and TRBJ1-1; D is undetermined. V lost 4 bases, J lost 6 bases, and 9 bases lay in between. Germline V CDR1 and CDR2: SQVTM, ANQGSEA. The CDR3 covers 11 residues. The CDR3 here is CSVASGAEAFF. In nucleotides, the CDR3 is TGCAGCGTTGCCAGCGGCGCTGAAGCTTTCTTT.

There are many counts of this clonotype. V is TRBV6-2 or TRBV6-3 and J is TRBJ2-1; TRBD2 matches at 13 bases. CDR1 MNHEY and CDR2 SVGEGT come from the germline V gene. The trim removed 1 base at V and 8 bases at J, leaving 8 bases unmatched. The CDR3 covers 17 residues. The CDR3 DNA is TGTGCCAGCAGTTACTACCCCGGGACTAGCGGGAACGATGAGCAGTTCTTC. This sequence encodes CASSYYPGTSGNDEQFF.

Note on this clonotype: It is unclear where the CDR3 begins or ends on the DNA, so no DNA is shown, and the CDR3 is as TCRdb lists it. J is TRBJ2-2 and V is TRBV9; the D segment call TRBD2 is taken from the table without a DNA check. The CDR3 is 19 amino acids long, termini counted. Germline values: CDR1 SGDLS, CDR2 YYNGEE. This chain's CDR3 is CASSDRTSGSLATGELFFF.

The chain employs TRBV7-2 and TRBJ2-1; the match to TRBD1 covers 10 bases. Germline values: CDR1 SGHTA, CDR2 FQGNSA. With 5 bases clipped from V and 1 base from J, the junction kept 5 bases outside the gene matches. The CDR3 is made up of 16 amino acids. The CDR3 protein is CASSRDRGSSYNEQFF. The DNA of the CDR3 is TGTGCCAGCAGCCGGGACAGGGGATCATCCTACAATGAGCAGTTCTTC.

This clonotype was recorded a few times. The rearrangement uses TRBV25-1 and TRBJ2-7, with D perhaps TRBD2 (6 bases). Germline assignment: CDR1 MGHDK and CDR2 SYGVNS. The CDR3 is made up of 12 amino acids. The V end lost 2 bases, the J end lost 9 bases, and 11 bases lay between the germline ends. The CDR3 reads CASSEGLRGQYF. The CDR3 DNA reads as TGTGCCAGCAGTGAAGGCCTGCGGGGGCAGTACTTC.

This chain joins TRBV20-1 and TRBJ2-3; no reliable D call. Trimming took 3 bases from V and 0 from J, leaving 7 bases between them. The CDR3 is made up of 13 amino acids. The V gene's germline CDR1 is DFQATT and CDR2 SNEGSKA (reference sequence). Written as DNA, the CDR3 is TGCAGTGCTAGCCCACTTAGCACAGATACGCAGTATTTT. Its protein is CSASPLSTDTQYF.

The V and J genes are TRBV12-3 or TRBV12-4 and TRBJ2-5; 11 nucleotides match TRBD2. Trimming took 5 bases from V and 1 from J; bases not matched to a gene: 12. This CDR3 spans 18 amino acids. As DNA, the CDR3 is TGTGCCAGCAGTCCCCTGGGCGGGACTAGCGGCGCCCAAGAGACCCAGTACTTC. Protein sequence: CASSPLGGTSGAQETQYF.

This clonotype was picked up many times. The chain joins TRBV12-3 or TRBV12-4 to TRBJ1-4; D unclear. The CDR3 runs 16 residues. V lost 7 bases and J 0 bases, leaving 15 bases between the germline ends. Written as DNA, the CDR3 is TGTGCCAGCATCCCGGGTAGAGCAGCAACTAATGAAAAACTGTTTTTT. Amino acid sequence: CASIPGRAATNEKLFF.

The J gene is TRBJ2-1, the V gene TRBV3-1, with TRBD2 matching 14 bases. Germline V lookup: CDR1 LGHDT, CDR2 YNNKEL (reference sequence). V trimming: 4 bases; J trimming: 3 bases; junction bases outside the gene matches: 20. The CDR3 runs to 22 residues. CDR3 coding DNA: TGTGCCAGCAGCCCCAGATTGCGAGGACTAGCGGGGGGCCTAAGCAACTACAATGAGCAGTTCTTC. Protein sequence: CASSPRLRGLAGGLSNYNEQFF.

J is TRBJ2-7 and V is TRBV7-9; D may match TRBD1 or TRBD2 (5 bases each). V was shortened by 2 bases and J by 2 bases, with 16 bases between the two germline ends. This CDR3 comprises 16 residues. Germline V gives CDR1 SEHNR, CDR2 FQNEAQ (reference sequence). The CDR3 loop reads CASSLPTGTTTYEQYF. The CDR3 DNA follows: TGTGCCAGCAGCTTACCTACGGGGACCACCACCTACGAGCAGTACTTC. The full variable domain, rest sourced from reference TRBV7-9 and TRBJ2-7, is DTGVSQNPRHKITKRGQNVTFRCDPISEHNRLYWYRQTLGQGPEFLTYFQNEAQLEKSRLLSDRFSAERPKGSFSTLEIQRTEQGDSAMYLCASSLPTGTTTYEQYFGPGTRLTVT.

There are many counts of this clonotype. This chain uses TRBV7-9 with TRBJ2-3; tentative D call: TRBD1 (6 bases). The CDR3 runs to 14 residues. Germline CDR1 SEHNR, CDR2 FQNEAQ (reference sequence). The V gene lost 2 bases and the J gene lost 1 base, with 7 bases spanning the gap. CDR3 sequence reads: CASSLNRGTDTQYF. The CDR3 DNA follows: TGTGCCAGCAGCTTAAACAGGGGCACAGATACGCAGTATTTT.

DNA of the CDR3: TGCGCCAGCAGAACGGGACACGGGAGCACAGATACGCAGTATTTT. This codes for CASRTGHGSTDTQYF. The chain carries TRBV10-2 and TRBJ2-3; tentatively, D is TRBD1 (6 bases). Trimming shortened V by 6 bases and J by 0 bases, and 13 bases separated the two germline ends. Germline-derived CDR1 and CDR2 are WSHSY and SAAADI. The CDR3 covers 15 residues.

V and J are TRBV6-5 and TRBJ2-7; 9 bases fit TRBD2. The V and J ends lost 2 bases and 3 bases, in that order; junction bases with no gene match: 8. The CDR3 sequence is 16 residues long. CDR1 and CDR2 (germline): MNHEY, SVGAGI. CDR3 residues: CASSYGLAGTGYEQYF. The CDR3 nucleotides read TGTGCCAGCAGTTACGGGCTAGCGGGGACCGGCTACGAGCAGTACTTC.

V usage is TRBV11-1 and J usage is TRBJ2-7, with 12 positions matching TRBD2. Germline V CDR1 and CDR2: SGHAT, FQDESV (reference sequence). The CDR3 runs 18 residues. The ends lost 5 bases at V and 0 bases at J; junction bases unmatched: 11. CDR3 in DNA: TGTGCCAGCAGCCTGTCCGGGACTAGCGGGCTTAGCTCCTACGAGCAGTACTTC. Translated: CASSLSGTSGLSSYEQYF. The variable domain in full, completed from reference TRBV11-1 and TRBJ2-7, reads EAEVAQSPRYKITEKSQAVAFWCDPISGHATLYWYRQILGQGPELLVQFQDESVVDDSQLPKDRFSAERLKGVDSTLKIQPAELGDSAMYLCASSLSGTSGLSSYEQYFGPGTRLTVT.